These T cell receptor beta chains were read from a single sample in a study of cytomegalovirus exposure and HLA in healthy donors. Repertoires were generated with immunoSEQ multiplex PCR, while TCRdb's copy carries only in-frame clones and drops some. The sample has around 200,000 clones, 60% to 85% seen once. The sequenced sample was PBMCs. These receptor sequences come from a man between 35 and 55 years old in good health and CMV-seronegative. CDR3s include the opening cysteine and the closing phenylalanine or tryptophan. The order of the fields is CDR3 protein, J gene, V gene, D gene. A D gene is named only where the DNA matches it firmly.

CDR3: CAAGTGPYNEQFF; J: TRBJ2-1; V: TRBV6-1; D: TRBD1
CDR3: CATRPGGDEKLFF; J: TRBJ1-4; V: TRBV15; D: TRBD1
CDR3: CASSIRTGGYEQYF; J: TRBJ2-7; V: TRBV14; D: TRBD1
CDR3: CASRPGQGIAETQYF; J: TRBJ2-5; V: TRBV6-6; D: TRBD1
CDR3: CASRSNTGELFF; J: TRBJ2-2; V: TRBV6-6; D: -
CDR3: CASSPGTGMNTEAFF; J: TRBJ1-1; V: TRBV7-2; D: TRBD1
CDR3: CASSPEELLSETQYF; J: TRBJ2-5; V: TRBV7-2; D: -
CDR3: CASSSGGMSYNEQFF; J: TRBJ2-1; V: TRBV28; D: -
CDR3: CASSTTPVSYEQFF; J: TRBJ2-1; V: TRBV5-1; D: -
CDR3: CASSPGLAGWTTQYF; J: TRBJ2-5; V: TRBV7-3; D: TRBD2
CDR3: CASSIGGGGYNQPQHF; J: TRBJ1-5; V: TRBV19; D: -
CDR3: CASSQPGQGAGQYF; J: TRBJ2-7; V: TRBV28; D: TRBD1
CDR3: CASSLRGEGYEQYF; J: TRBJ2-7; V: TRBV7-2; D: TRBD2
CDR3: CASRSGQEMNTEAFF; J: TRBJ1-1; V: TRBV6-4; D: -
CDR3: CASSPDRRTEAFF; J: TRBJ1-1; V: TRBV6-5; D: -
CDR3: CASSAGELFTGIQYF; J: TRBJ2-4; V: TRBV9; D: -
CDR3: CASNRAVGGETQYF; J: TRBJ2-5; V: TRBV9; D: -
CDR3: CASATTIDRTSGNTIYF; J: TRBJ1-3; V: TRBV21-1; D: -
CDR3: CASSFSGSSYEQYF; J: TRBJ2-7; V: TRBV27; D: -
CDR3: CASSLAGDVYEQYF; J: TRBJ2-7; V: TRBV28; D: TRBD2
CDR3: CSVESTGGRRETQYF; J: TRBJ2-5; V: TRBV29-1; D: -
CDR3: CASSYRGSAEAFF; J: TRBJ1-1; V: TRBV6-5; D: -
CDR3: CASSFGPYYGYTF; J: TRBJ1-2; V: TRBV27; D: -
CDR3: CASSEVTGRDGYTF; J: TRBJ1-2; V: TRBV2; D: -
CDR3: CASSLGGRGFSYEQYF; J: TRBJ2-7; V: TRBV5-6; D: TRBD1
CDR3: CASSASGTGFDLAKNIQYF; J: TRBJ2-4; V: TRBV9; D: TRBD1
CDR3: CASSIGGNQPQHF; J: TRBJ1-5; V: TRBV19; D: -
CDR3: CASSQDSGGGYGYTF; J: TRBJ1-2; V: TRBV4-3; D: TRBD1
CDR3: CASSLGHRTGVNQPQHF; J: TRBJ1-5; V: TRBV11-2; D: TRBD1
CDR3: CASSEDRGTKETQYF; J: TRBJ2-5; V: TRBV6-1; D: -
CDR3: CASSSPDRGLSTDTQYF; J: TRBJ2-3; V: TRBV28; D: TRBD1
CDR3: CASSLRSANEKLFF; J: TRBJ1-4; V: TRBV5-4; D: -
CDR3: CASTGGGSGNTIYF; J: TRBJ1-3; V: TRBV5-6; D: -
CDR3: CASGREPYNEQFF; J: TRBJ2-1; V: TRBV2; D: -
CDR3: CASIDGQGMDTEAFF; J: TRBJ1-1; V: TRBV21-1; D: -
CDR3: CASSPHRGLNTEAFF; J: TRBJ1-1; V: TRBV9; D: TRBD1
CDR3: CASSLKSQGAPYNEQFF; J: TRBJ2-1; V: TRBV7-6; D: TRBD1
CDR3: CASSLNTPGLAGAEQYF; J: TRBJ2-7; V: TRBV7-3; D: TRBD2
CDR3: CAWSVVAGGNEQFF; J: TRBJ2-1; V: TRBV30; D: TRBD2
CDR3: CASSSSGGDQPQHF; J: TRBJ1-5; V: TRBV7-9; D: -
CDR3: CASSKAPGEGFTDTQYF; J: TRBJ2-3; V: TRBV21-1; D: -
CDR3: CASSSRTSGQETQYF; J: TRBJ2-5; V: TRBV7-2; D: TRBD2
CDR3: CASSLAGGSSYNEQFF; J: TRBJ2-1; V: TRBV5-8; D: TRBD2
CDR3: CASSFQGGYNEQFF; J: TRBJ2-1; V: TRBV5-6; D: -
CDR3: CASSPGTSGEETQYF; J: TRBJ2-5; V: TRBV9; D: TRBD2